Listed below are T cell receptor beta chains from one sample, sequenced in a study of T-cell memory formation after mild COVID-19. TCRdb reanalysed the 5' RACE reads using MiXCR and keeps one entry per CDR3 protein. Among some 600,000 distinct CDR3 sequences listed, about 18% were seen once. Material for sequencing was PBMCs or a T cell subset sorted from them (not recorded which). These receptors were collected from an adult woman who had mild COVID-19 (a few samples of this study predate the infection). Cell type and time point are not known. The CDR3 runs from the conserved cysteine through the conserved F or W. Fields, in order: V gene, D gene, CDR3 protein. A D gene is named only where the DNA matches it firmly.

V gene: TRBV4-1
D gene: TRBD2
CDR3 protein: CASSPISGTSFARGSGANVLTF

V gene: TRBV6-5
D gene: TRBD2
CDR3 protein: CASIRSSGRAGEQYF

V gene: TRBV12-3/TRBV12-4
D gene: TRBD1
CDR3 protein: CASRRGQGSYNEQFF

V gene: TRBV6-6
D gene: .
CDR3 protein: CASSYGAGNQPQHF

V gene: TRBV7-9
D gene: TRBD1
CDR3 protein: CASSQGGQEGNYGYTF

V gene: TRBV5-1
D gene: TRBD1
CDR3 protein: CASSFGQGPTDTQYF

V gene: TRBV12-3/TRBV12-4
D gene: .
CDR3 protein: CAAGHVNEKLFF

V gene: TRBV4-1
D gene: .
CDR3 protein: CASSGPLETQYF

V gene: TRBV6-1
D gene: TRBD1
CDR3 protein: CASSEPGQHYGYTF

V gene: TRBV5-4
D gene: .
CDR3 protein: CASSTDWVDEQFF

V gene: TRBV7-6
D gene: TRBD1
CDR3 protein: CASSILRGRSQEQFF

V gene: TRBV6-2/TRBV6-3
D gene: .
CDR3 protein: CASHQDLNTEAFF

V gene: TRBV20-1
D gene: .
CDR3 protein: CSAKVPGLDNEQFF

V gene: TRBV12-3/TRBV12-4
D gene: TRBD2
CDR3 protein: CASRLRGGGTGELFF

V gene: TRBV29-1
D gene: .
CDR3 protein: CSVERGSNTQYF

V gene: TRBV18
D gene: TRBD1
CDR3 protein: CASSDRGGGETQYF

V gene: TRBV7-2
D gene: .
CDR3 protein: CASSLTTVANTGELFF

V gene: TRBV5-6
D gene: TRBD1
CDR3 protein: CASSSQDRPYTQYF

V gene: TRBV12-3/TRBV12-4
D gene: .
CDR3 protein: CASSLSESHNEQFF

V gene: TRBV24-1
D gene: TRBD2
CDR3 protein: CATHPGRGGYTGELFF

V gene: TRBV24-1
D gene: .
CDR3 protein: CATSDRHIQPQHF

V gene: TRBV20-1
D gene: .
CDR3 protein: CSAREGQTNTGELFF

V gene: TRBV10-3
D gene: TRBD1
CDR3 protein: CAIKLPRQGGYGYTF

V gene: TRBV18
D gene: .
CDR3 protein: CASSPFHRVGTEAFF

V gene: TRBV4-1
D gene: .
CDR3 protein: CASYEQYF